A selection of T cell receptor beta chains follows, all from one sample in a study of cytomegalovirus exposure and HLA in healthy donors. TCRdb's copy holds only in-frame clones and misses some; the assay was immunoSEQ multiplex PCR. Seen here are fewer than 200,000 clones, approximately 84% observed once, and the top ten hold roughly 1%. Sequenced: PBMCs. Receptor source: a man aged 25-45 years in good health and CMV-seronegative. Both conserved end residues are part of each CDR3. D genes are given only for firm matches. Clone size is given for some rows only: seen once, a few or many times, or a class if the clone is expanded.

CDR3aa: CASSLWQGGTEKLFF
CDR3nt: TGCGCCAGCAGCTTGTGGCAGGGAGGGACTGAAAAACTGTTTTTT
v_gene: TRBV5-1
j_gene: TRBJ1-4
abundance: NA
d_gene: NA

CDR3aa: CASSVARGGLDTQYF
CDR3nt: TGTGCCAGCAGCGTAGCGAGGGGGGGTCTCGATACGCAGTATTTT
v_gene: TRBV9
j_gene: TRBJ2-3
abundance: NA
d_gene: NA

CDR3aa: CASSFQPGDNSPLHF
CDR3nt: TGCGCCAGCAGCTTTCAGCCGGGAGATAATTCACCCCTCCACTTT
v_gene: TRBV5-1
j_gene: TRBJ1-6
abundance: once
d_gene: NA

CDR3aa: CASGFPNRERTGANVLTF
CDR3nt: TGTGCTAGTGGTTTTCCGAACAGGGAGAGAACTGGGGCCAACGTCCTGACTTTC
v_gene: TRBV12-5
j_gene: TRBJ2-6
abundance: NA
d_gene: NA

CDR3aa: CASNGDRGGTVAFF
CDR3nt: TGTGCCAGTAACGGAGACAGGGGGGGGACTGTAGCTTTCTTT
v_gene: TRBV19
j_gene: TRBJ1-1
abundance: NA
d_gene: TRBD1

CDR3aa: CASSDSGGQGRGYTF
CDR3nt: TGCGCCAGCAGCGATAGTGGGGGACAGGGAAGGGGCTACACCTTC
v_gene: TRBV5-1
j_gene: TRBJ1-2
abundance: NA
d_gene: TRBD1

CDR3aa: CASSPDRGSDTQYF
CDR3nt: TGTGCCAGCAGTCCGGACAGGGGTTCAGATACGCAGTATTTT
v_gene: TRBV6-4
j_gene: TRBJ2-3
abundance: few
d_gene: TRBD1

CDR3aa: CASSRRTGSGHEQYF
CDR3nt: TGTGCCAGCAGCCGAAGGACAGGGTCTGGCCACGAGCAGTACTTC
v_gene: TRBV27
j_gene: TRBJ2-7
abundance: NA
d_gene: TRBD1

CDR3aa: CASRAGTGDEKLFF
CDR3nt: TGTGCCAGCAGAGCCGGGACAGGGGACGAAAAACTGTTTTTT
v_gene: TRBV9
j_gene: TRBJ1-4
abundance: NA
d_gene: TRBD1

CDR3aa: CASSALSGRSNEQFF
CDR3nt: TGTGCCAGCAGTGCCCTAAGTGGGAGGTCCAATGAGCAGTTCTTC
v_gene: TRBV2
j_gene: TRBJ2-1
abundance: NA
d_gene: NA

CDR3aa: CASSFGQGKGTDTQYF
CDR3nt: TGTGCCAGCAGTTTCGGACAGGGAAAGGGCACAGATACGCAGTATTTT
v_gene: TRBV25-1
j_gene: TRBJ2-3
abundance: few
d_gene: TRBD1

CDR3aa: CASSETGGPGQPQHF
CDR3nt: TGTGCCAGCAGTGAAACAGGGGGCCCCGGGCAGCCCCAGCATTTT
v_gene: TRBV6-1
j_gene: TRBJ1-5
abundance: few
d_gene: TRBD1

CDR3aa: CASSPPGPGEQYF
CDR3nt: TGTGCCAGCAGCCCGCCAGGGCCGGGCGAGCAGTACTTC
v_gene: TRBV7-9
j_gene: TRBJ2-7
abundance: NA
d_gene: NA

CDR3aa: CASSVGEAAGVHEQYF
CDR3nt: TGTGCCAGCAGCGTAGGGGAAGCAGCGGGAGTCCACGAGCAGTACTTC
v_gene: TRBV9
j_gene: TRBJ2-7
abundance: few
d_gene: TRBD2

CDR3aa: CASSIRVLSYNEQFF
CDR3nt: TGTGCCAGCAGTATCCGGGTCCTCTCCTACAATGAGCAGTTCTTC
v_gene: TRBV6-1
j_gene: TRBJ2-1
abundance: NA
d_gene: NA

CDR3aa: CASSEQGSSYEQYF
CDR3nt: TGTGCCAGCAGTGAGCAGGGATCATCCTACGAGCAGTACTTC
v_gene: TRBV28
j_gene: TRBJ2-7
abundance: NA
d_gene: NA

CDR3aa: CASRTRTVANTEAFF
CDR3nt: TGTGCCAGCAGAACCAGGACAGTAGCGAACACTGAAGCTTTCTTT
v_gene: TRBV2
j_gene: TRBJ1-1
abundance: NA
d_gene: NA

CDR3aa: CASGDFPSTDTQYF
CDR3nt: TGTGCCAGCGGCGACTTCCCTAGCACAGATACGCAGTATTTT
v_gene: TRBV2
j_gene: TRBJ2-3
abundance: once
d_gene: NA

CDR3aa: CAISESLAGANYNEQFF
CDR3nt: TGTGCCATCAGTGAGTCTTTAGCGGGAGCCAACTACAATGAGCAGTTCTTC
v_gene: TRBV10-3
j_gene: TRBJ2-1
abundance: few
d_gene: TRBD2

CDR3aa: CAWSVAVSGNTIYF
CDR3nt: TGTGCCTGGAGTGTAGCGGTTTCTGGAAACACCATATATTTT
v_gene: TRBV30
j_gene: TRBJ1-3
abundance: NA
d_gene: NA

CDR3aa: CSVEPHSRPGETQYF
CDR3nt: TGCAGCGTTGAACCCCATTCGAGGCCGGGAGAGACCCAGTACTTC
v_gene: TRBV29-1
j_gene: TRBJ2-5
abundance: NA
d_gene: NA

CDR3aa: CASRARADTQYF
CDR3nt: TGTGCCAGCAGAGCTAGAGCAGATACGCAGTATTTT
v_gene: TRBV2
j_gene: TRBJ2-3
abundance: NA
d_gene: NA

CDR3aa: CASSPGTGGANVLTF
CDR3nt: TGTGCCAGCAGCCCTGGGACAGGTGGGGCCAACGTCCTGACTTTC
v_gene: TRBV7-9
j_gene: TRBJ2-6
abundance: NA
d_gene: TRBD1

CDR3aa: CASSLIAGGTDTQYF
CDR3nt: TGTGCCAGCAGCTTAATAGCGGGAGGTACAGATACGCAGTATTTT
v_gene: TRBV7-2
j_gene: TRBJ2-3
abundance: NA
d_gene: TRBD2

CDR3aa: CASSTSQGQEGPEAFF
CDR3nt: TGTGCCAGCAGCACTAGCCAGGGACAGGAGGGTCCTGAAGCTTTCTTT
v_gene: TRBV7-9
j_gene: TRBJ1-1
abundance: NA
d_gene: TRBD1

CDR3aa: CSVAGTGGLYGYTF
CDR3nt: TGCAGCGTGGCCGGGACAGGGGGACTCTATGGCTACACCTTC
v_gene: TRBV29-1
j_gene: TRBJ1-2
abundance: once
d_gene: TRBD1

CDR3aa: CASSLTGQDYEQYF
CDR3nt: TGTGCCAGCAGTTTAACTGGGCAGGACTACGAGCAGTACTTC
v_gene: TRBV28
j_gene: TRBJ2-7
abundance: NA
d_gene: NA

CDR3aa: CASRMTGVYGYTF
CDR3nt: TGTGCCAGCAGGATGACAGGGGTTTATGGCTACACCTTC
v_gene: TRBV28
j_gene: TRBJ1-2
abundance: NA
d_gene: TRBD1

CDR3aa: CASSQDSDGGGETQYF
CDR3nt: TGCGCCAGCAGCCAAGATTCAGACGGGGGTGGGGAGACCCAGTACTTC
v_gene: TRBV4-3
j_gene: TRBJ2-5
abundance: NA
d_gene: NA

CDR3aa: CASSKQREEETQYF
CDR3nt: TGCGCCAGCAGCAAACAGCGGGAGGAAGAGACCCAGTACTTC
v_gene: TRBV4-1
j_gene: TRBJ2-5
abundance: NA
d_gene: TRBD2